Reported below is one T cell receptor (beta chain). Its antigen remains unknown. These data originate in a study of STAT5B mutations in CD4+ large granular lymphocyte leukemia. Buffy coats from healthy blood donors served as controls. General study results and limits: Compared with healthy controls (2/35), patient top clones favored TRBV06 (8/27).

V lost 4 bases and J lost 0, with 6 bases in between. The CDR3 totals 13 residues. In germline, CDR1 is SEHNR, CDR2 FQNEAQ (reference sequence). The assay was run at survey level. Original processing methods: Productive clonotypes were detectable down to 2.59 x 10-5 frequency. Libraries were prepared by immunoSEQ multiplex PCR; TCRdb keeps only in-frame clonotypes and omits some of them. V and J calls and clone size follow that table, whereas D and trimming were derived from the DNA. This sample carries under 35,000 clones, about 89% of them seen once, and the ten largest clones take 0.4% to 0.5%. Specimen: CD4+ T cells from blood buffy coats. J is TRBJ1-1 and V is TRBV7-9, with no clear D. The sequence was collected from a human donor in good health. The CDR3 is CASSYRLNTEAFF. CDR3 sequence (DNA): TGTGCCAGCAGCTATAGGTTGAACACTGAAGCTTTCTTT.